Listed here are 3 T cell receptor beta chains from one sample, sequenced in a study of T cell repertoires in cytomegalovirus infection. Each CDR3 protein gets one entry after TCRdb re-called the reads with MiXCR. The sample has hundreds of thousands of distinct CDR3 sequences; approximately 30% are singletons. The sample consisted of PBMCs. The source is a human donor in good health (CMV status not recorded). Some clones in this sample may be carry-over from other donors' samples.

This clonotype was picked up a small number of times. The chain employs TRBV6-1 and TRBJ1-5; 7 bases match TRBD1. The length of the CDR3 is 17 residues. Germline CDR1 is MNHNS and CDR2 is SASEGT. V was pared by 5 bases and J by 0 bases, with 10 bases of the junction left unmatched. The CDR3 sequence is CASSPQGGQASNQPQHF. CDR3 DNA: TGTGCCAGCAGTCCCCAGGGGGGCCAGGCTAGCAATCAGCCCCAGCATTTT.

V and J are TRBV6-4 and TRBJ2-7; a weak D match, TRBD2 (6 bases). Trimming removed 4 bases at V and 3 bases at J, with 13 bases between. CDR3 size: 14 residues. CDR1 is MRHNA and CDR2 is SNTAGT in the germline V gene. The CDR3 is CASSVPGAGYEQYF. Written as DNA, the CDR3 is TGTGCCAGCAGTGTCCCGGGAGCTGGCTACGAGCAGTACTTC.

To note about this clonotype: A single base separates this from a much larger clone, so it may be a read error. The CDR3 does not close with the conserved phenylalanine or tryptophan, likely indicating a read error. This chain joins TRBV6-5 and TRBJ2-7; the D gene is possibly TRBD2 (6 bases). The germline V gene has CDR1 MNHEY and CDR2 SVGAGI. V shed 6 bases and J shed 6 bases, with 24 bases lying between them. This CDR3 region has 16 residues. The CDR3 sequence: CASRRKSGTLRREQYL. In DNA form, the CDR3 reads TGTGCCAGCAGGCGTAAATCCGGGACTCTCCGACGCGAGCAGTACTTA.